The 3 T cell receptor beta chains reported below all come from one sample, sequenced in a study of blood T cell repertoires in COVID-19. Sequencing was performed with immunoSEQ multiplex PCR; in TCRdb, only in-frame clones are kept and a portion is missing. The sample records about 140,000 clones, 84% being singletons. The sequencing sample was made of PBMCs or T cells enriched from blood (not recorded which). The origin of the receptors is a man aged 50-59 years in a cohort exposed to, infected with or recovered from COVID-19 (not recorded which).

The chain uses TRBV19 and TRBJ2-7; TRBD1 agrees at 8 bases. This CDR3 region has 14 residues. V lost 4 bases and J lost 0; bases outside the gene matches: 2. Germline loops: CDR1 LNHDA, CDR2 SQIVND (reference sequence). CDR3 sequence (DNA): TGTGCCAGTAGTACGACAGGGGACTCCTACGAGCAGTACTTC. This encodes CASSTTGDSYEQYF.

Here the CDR3 reads CASSFLAGGSPETQYF. CDR3 DNA sequence: TGTGCCAGCAGTTTTCTAGCGGGAGGATCACCGGAGACCCAGTACTTC. This chain uses TRBV28 with TRBJ2-5, with 11 nucleotides matching TRBD2. The CDR3 length is 16 residues. Germline CDR1 is MDHEN and CDR2 is SYDVKM. V lost 3 bases and J lost 5; bases outside the gene matches: 8. The full variable domain, its missing parts supplied by reference TRBV28 and TRBJ2-5, is DVKVTQSSRYLVKRTGEKVFLECVQDMDHENMFWYRQDPGLGLRLIYFSYDVKMKEKGDIPEGYSVSREKKERFSLILESASTNQTSMYLCASSFLAGGSPETQYFGPGTRLLVL.

This chain uses TRBV20-1 with TRBJ2-2; D unresolved. Trimming removed 3 bases from V and 2 bases from J, with 13 bases in between. The CDR3 has 15 residues. In germline, CDR1 is DFQATT, CDR2 SNEGSKA (reference sequence). The CDR3: CSASYRETNTGELFF. The CDR3 DNA is TGCAGTGCTAGTTATCGCGAGACTAACACCGGGGAGCTGTTTTTT.